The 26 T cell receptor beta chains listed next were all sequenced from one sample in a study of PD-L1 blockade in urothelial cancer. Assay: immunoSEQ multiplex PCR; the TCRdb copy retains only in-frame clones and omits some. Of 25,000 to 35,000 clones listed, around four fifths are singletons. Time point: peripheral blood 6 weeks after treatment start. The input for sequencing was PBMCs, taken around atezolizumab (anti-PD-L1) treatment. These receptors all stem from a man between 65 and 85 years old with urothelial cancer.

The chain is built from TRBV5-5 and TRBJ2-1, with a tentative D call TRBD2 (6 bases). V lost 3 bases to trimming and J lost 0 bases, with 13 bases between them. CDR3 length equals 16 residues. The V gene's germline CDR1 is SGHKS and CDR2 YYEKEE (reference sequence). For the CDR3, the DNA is TGTGCCAGCAGCTCGGACTCCGGGAGCTCCTACAATGAGCAGTTCTTC. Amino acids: CASSSDSGSSYNEQFF.

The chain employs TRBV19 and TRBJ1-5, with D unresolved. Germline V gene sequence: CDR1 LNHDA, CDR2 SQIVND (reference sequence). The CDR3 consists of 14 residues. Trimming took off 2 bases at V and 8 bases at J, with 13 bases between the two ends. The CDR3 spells CASSILQRNEPQHF. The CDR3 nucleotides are TGTGCCAGTAGTATATTACAGCGGAACGAGCCCCAGCATTTT.

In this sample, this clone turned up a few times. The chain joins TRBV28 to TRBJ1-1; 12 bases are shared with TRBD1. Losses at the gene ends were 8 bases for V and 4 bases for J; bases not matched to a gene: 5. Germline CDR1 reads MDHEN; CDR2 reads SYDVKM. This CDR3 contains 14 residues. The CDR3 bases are TGTGCCAGCCACGGGGACAGGGGGCTCACTGAAGCTTTCTTT. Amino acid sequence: CASHGDRGLTEAFF.

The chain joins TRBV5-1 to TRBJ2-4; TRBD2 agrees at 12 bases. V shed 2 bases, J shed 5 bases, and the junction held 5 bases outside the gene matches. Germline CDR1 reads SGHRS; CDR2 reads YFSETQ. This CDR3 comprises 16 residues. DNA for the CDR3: TGCGCCAGCAGCTTTGGACTAGCGGGAAGGGAAAACATTCAGTACTTC. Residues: CASSFGLAGRENIQYF. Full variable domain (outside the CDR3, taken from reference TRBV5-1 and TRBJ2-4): KAGVTQTPRYLIKTRGQQVTLSCSPISGHRSVSWYQQTPGQGLQFLFEYFSETQRNKGNFPGRFSGRQFSNSRSEMNVSTLELGDSALYLCASSFGLAGRENIQYFGAGTRLSVL.

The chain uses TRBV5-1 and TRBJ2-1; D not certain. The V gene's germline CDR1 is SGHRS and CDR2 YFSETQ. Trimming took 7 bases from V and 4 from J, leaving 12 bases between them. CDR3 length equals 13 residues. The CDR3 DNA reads TGCGCCAGCGCAGGCAATCCGTACAATGAGCAGTTCTTC. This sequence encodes CASAGNPYNEQFF.

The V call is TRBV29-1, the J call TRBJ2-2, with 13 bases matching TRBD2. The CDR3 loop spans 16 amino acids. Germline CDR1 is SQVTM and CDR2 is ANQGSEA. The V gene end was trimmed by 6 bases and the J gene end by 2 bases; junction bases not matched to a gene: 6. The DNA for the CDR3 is TGCAGCGTACCCCGGACTAGCGGGGGAAACACCGGGGAGCTGTTTTTT. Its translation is CSVPRTSGGNTGELFF.

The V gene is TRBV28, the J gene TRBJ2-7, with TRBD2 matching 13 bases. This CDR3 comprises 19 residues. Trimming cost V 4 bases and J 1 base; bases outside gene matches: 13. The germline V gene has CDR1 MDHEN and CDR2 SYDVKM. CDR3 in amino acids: CASSSSSGLAGSRSYEQYF. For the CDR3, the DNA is TGTGCCAGCAGTTCATCTTCGGGACTAGCGGGAAGTAGGTCCTACGAGCAGTACTTC. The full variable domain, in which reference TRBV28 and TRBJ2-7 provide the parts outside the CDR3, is DVKVTQSSRYLVKRTGEKVFLECVQDMDHENMFWYRQDPGLGLRLIYFSYDVKMKEKGDIPEGYSVSREKKERFSLILESASTNQTSMYLCASSSSSGLAGSRSYEQYFGPGTRLTVT.

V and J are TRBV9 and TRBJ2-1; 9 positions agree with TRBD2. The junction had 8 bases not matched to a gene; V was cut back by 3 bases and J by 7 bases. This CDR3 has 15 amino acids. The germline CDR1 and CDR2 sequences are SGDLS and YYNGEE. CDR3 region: CASSAEGLAVNEQFF. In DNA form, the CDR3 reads TGTGCCAGCAGCGCTGAGGGACTAGCAGTAAATGAGCAGTTCTTC.

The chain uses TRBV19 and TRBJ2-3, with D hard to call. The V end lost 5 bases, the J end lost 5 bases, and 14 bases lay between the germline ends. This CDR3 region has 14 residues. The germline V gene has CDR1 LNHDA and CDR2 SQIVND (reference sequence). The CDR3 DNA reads TGTGCCAGTAGTTCGGCAGCAGGTTTAGATACGCAGTATTTT. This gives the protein CASSSAAGLDTQYF.

In DNA, the CDR3 is TGTGCCAGCAGCTTGTACAATCAGCCCCAGCATTTT. Its translation: CASSLYNQPQHF. The chain joins TRBV5-8 to TRBJ1-5, with D unresolved. Germline loops: CDR1 SGHTS, CDR2 YDEGEE. V was pared by 1 base and J by 3 bases, with 2 bases between. This CDR3 spans 12 amino acids.

The CDR3 coding sequence is TGCGCCAGCAGCCAAGATACGGGGTACCGCGAGCAGTACTTC. Its protein is CASSQDTGYREQYF. V usage is TRBV4-3 and J usage is TRBJ2-7, with TRBD2 as a possible D gene (5 bases). This CDR3 has 14 amino acids. V gave up 0 bases and J gave up 6 bases, with 12 bases separating them. Germline loops: CDR1 LGHNA, CDR2 YSLEER.

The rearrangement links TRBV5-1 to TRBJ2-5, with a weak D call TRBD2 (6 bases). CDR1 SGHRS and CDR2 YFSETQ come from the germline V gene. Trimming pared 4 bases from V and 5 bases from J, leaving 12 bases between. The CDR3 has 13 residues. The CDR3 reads CASSPGLRETQYF. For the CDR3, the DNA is TGCGCCAGCAGCCCGGGACTCCGTGAGACCCAGTACTTC.

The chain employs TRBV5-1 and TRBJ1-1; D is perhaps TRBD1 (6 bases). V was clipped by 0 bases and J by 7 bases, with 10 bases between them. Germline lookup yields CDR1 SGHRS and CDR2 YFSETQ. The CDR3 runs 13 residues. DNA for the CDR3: TGCGCCAGCAGCTTGGGGACAGTAGATGAAGCTTTCTTT. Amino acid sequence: CASSLGTVDEAFF.

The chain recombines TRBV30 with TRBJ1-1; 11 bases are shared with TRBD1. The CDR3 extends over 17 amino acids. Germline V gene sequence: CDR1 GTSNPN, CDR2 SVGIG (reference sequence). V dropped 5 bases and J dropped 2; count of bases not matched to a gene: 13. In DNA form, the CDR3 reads TGTGCCTGGTCAATCCTCCGGGACAGGGGGATAAACACTGAAGCTTTCTTT. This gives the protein CAWSILRDRGINTEAFF.

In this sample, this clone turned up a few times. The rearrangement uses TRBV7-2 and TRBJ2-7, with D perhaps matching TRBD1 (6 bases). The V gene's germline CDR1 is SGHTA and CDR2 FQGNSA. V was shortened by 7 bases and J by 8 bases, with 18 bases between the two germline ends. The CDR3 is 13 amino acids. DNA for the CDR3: TGTGCCAGCAACACTAAACAGGGAAATAAGCAGTACTTC. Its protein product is CASNTKQGNKQYF.

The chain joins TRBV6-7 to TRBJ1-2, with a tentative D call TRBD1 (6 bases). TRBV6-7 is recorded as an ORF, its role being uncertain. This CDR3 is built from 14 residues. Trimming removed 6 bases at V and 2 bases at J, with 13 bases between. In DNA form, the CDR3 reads TGTGCCAGCAGAGGGGGGGGCAGAAACTATGGCTACACCTTC. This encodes CASRGGGRNYGYTF.

The CDR3 DNA is TGTGCCAGTAGATACACTGGAGCCGATCAGCCCCAGCATTTT. Protein sequence: CASRYTGADQPQHF. The chain combines TRBV19 with TRBJ1-5, with D unresolved. V gave up 6 bases and J gave up 5 bases, with 14 bases separating them. CDR1 LNHDA and CDR2 SQIVND come from the germline V gene (reference sequence). There are 14 residues in the CDR3.

The CDR3 here is CASSLSRGGPSSYEQYF. The CDR3 region has the DNA TGCGCCAGCAGCTTGAGTCGAGGCGGCCCCAGCTCCTACGAGCAGTACTTC. The chain carries TRBV5-1 and TRBJ2-7; D unresolved. The V end lost 1 base, the J end lost 0 bases, and 17 bases lay between the germline ends. CDR1 and CDR2 from the germline V gene are SGHRS and YFSETQ. This CDR3 spans 17 amino acids.

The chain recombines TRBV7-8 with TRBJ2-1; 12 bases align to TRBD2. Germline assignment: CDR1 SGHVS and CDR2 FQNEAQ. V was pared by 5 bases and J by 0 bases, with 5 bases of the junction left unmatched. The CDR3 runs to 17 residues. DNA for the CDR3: TGTGCCAGCAGCCTAACTAGCGGGGGGCTCTCCTACAATGAGCAGTTCTTC. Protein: CASSLTSGGLSYNEQFF.

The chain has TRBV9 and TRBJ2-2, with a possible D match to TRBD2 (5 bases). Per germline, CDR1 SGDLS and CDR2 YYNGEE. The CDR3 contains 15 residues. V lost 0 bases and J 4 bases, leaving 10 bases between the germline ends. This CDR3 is CASSVVGAGTGELFF. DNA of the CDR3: TGTGCCAGCAGCGTAGTGGGAGCCGGCACCGGGGAGCTGTTTTTT.

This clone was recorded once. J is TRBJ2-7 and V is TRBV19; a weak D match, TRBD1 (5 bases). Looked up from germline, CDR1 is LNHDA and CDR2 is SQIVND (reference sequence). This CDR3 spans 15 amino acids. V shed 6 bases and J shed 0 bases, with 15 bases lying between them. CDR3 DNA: TGTGCCAGTAGCAACGGGCAGGGTTACTCCTACGAGCAGTACTTC. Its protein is CASSNGQGYSYEQYF.

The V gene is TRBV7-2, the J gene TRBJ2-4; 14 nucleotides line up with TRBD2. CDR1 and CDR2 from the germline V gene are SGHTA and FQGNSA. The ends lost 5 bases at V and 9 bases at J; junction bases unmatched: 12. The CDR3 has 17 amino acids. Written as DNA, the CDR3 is TGTGCCAGCAGCGTCGCCGGGACTAGCGGGAGTGTTGGCATTCAGTACTTC. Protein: CASSVAGTSGSVGIQYF.

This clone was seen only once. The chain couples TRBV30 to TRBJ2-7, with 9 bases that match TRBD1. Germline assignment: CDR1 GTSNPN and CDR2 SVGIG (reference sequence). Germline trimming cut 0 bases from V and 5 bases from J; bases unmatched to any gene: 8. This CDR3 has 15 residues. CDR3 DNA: TGTGCCTGGAGTGTGGGACAGGGTACCGGGGACGAGCAGTACTTC. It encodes CAWSVGQGTGDEQYF.

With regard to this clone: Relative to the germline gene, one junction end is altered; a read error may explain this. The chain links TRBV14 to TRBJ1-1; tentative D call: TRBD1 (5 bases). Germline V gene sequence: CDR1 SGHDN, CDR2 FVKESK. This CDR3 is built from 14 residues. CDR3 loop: CASSQDRGNAEAFF. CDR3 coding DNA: TGTGCCAGCAGCCAAGATCGGGGGAACGCTGAAGCTTTCTTT.

The CDR3 loop is CASSFNLGRPQHF. Here the CDR3 DNA reads TGTGCCAGCAGTTTTAATCTGGGGAGGCCCCAGCATTTT. The chain has TRBV28 and TRBJ1-5; no clear D. V dropped 3 bases and J dropped 9 bases, with 12 bases sitting between them. From germline, CDR1 is MDHEN and CDR2 SYDVKM. The CDR3 length is 13 residues. Full variable domain (rest looked up from reference TRBV28 and TRBJ1-5): DVKVTQSSRYLVKRTGEKVFLECVQDMDHENMFWYRQDPGLGLRLIYFSYDVKMKEKGDIPEGYSVSREKKERFSLILESASTNQTSMYLCASSFNLGRPQHFGDGTRLSIL.

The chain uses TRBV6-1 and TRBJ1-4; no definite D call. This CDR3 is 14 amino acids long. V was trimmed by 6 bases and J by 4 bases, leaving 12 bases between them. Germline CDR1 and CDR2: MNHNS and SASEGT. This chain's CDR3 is CASRRPEGNEKLFF. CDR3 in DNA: TGTGCCAGCAGGCGACCGGAGGGTAATGAAAAACTGTTTTTT.